This T cell receptor beta chain was documented in a study of control samples from healthy donors and cancer patients. This clone was seen more than once but under ten times. The V and J ends lost 0 bases and 8 bases, in that order; junction bases with no gene match: 7. CDR1 is LGHNA, CDR2 YSLEER, per germline. This CDR3 region has 15 residues. TCRdb's copy holds only in-frame clones and misses some; the assay was immunoSEQ multiplex PCR. Found here are around 68,000 clones, about four fifths of them singletons; the top ten hold about 15%. V usage is TRBV4-3 and J usage is TRBJ2-1, with 7 bases identical to TRBD2. The sample was blood. The clonotype comes from a man aged 50 or older in good health. The CDR3 loop reads CASSQEGGSWYEQFF. The CDR3 DNA follows: TGCGCCAGCAGCCAAGAGGGCGGGAGTTGGTATGAGCAGTTCTTC.